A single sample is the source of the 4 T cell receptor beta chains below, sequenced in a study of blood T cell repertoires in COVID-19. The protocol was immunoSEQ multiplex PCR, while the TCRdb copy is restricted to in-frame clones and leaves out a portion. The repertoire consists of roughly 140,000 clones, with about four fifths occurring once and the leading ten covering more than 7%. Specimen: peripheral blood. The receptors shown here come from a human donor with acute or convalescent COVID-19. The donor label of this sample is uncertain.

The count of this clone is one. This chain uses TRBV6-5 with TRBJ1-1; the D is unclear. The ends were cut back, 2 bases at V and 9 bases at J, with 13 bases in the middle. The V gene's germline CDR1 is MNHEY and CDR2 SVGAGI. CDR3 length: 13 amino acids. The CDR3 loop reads CASSYGARVQAFF. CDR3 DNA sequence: TGTGCCAGCAGTTACGGAGCGAGGGTTCAAGCTTTCTTT.

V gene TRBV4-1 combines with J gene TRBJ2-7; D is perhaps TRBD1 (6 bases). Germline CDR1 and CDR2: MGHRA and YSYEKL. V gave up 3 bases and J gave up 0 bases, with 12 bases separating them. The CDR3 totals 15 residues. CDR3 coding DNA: TGCGCCAGCAGCCAGAGGACAGTGGGCTCCTACGAGCAGTACTTC. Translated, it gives CASSQRTVGSYEQYF.

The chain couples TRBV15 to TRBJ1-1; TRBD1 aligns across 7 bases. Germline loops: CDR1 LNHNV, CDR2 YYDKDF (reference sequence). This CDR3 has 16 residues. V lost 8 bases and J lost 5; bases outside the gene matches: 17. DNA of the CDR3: TGTGCCACCGATCTCGGCCCCAACAGGGGTGGAACTGAAGCTTTCTTT. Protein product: CATDLGPNRGGTEAFF.

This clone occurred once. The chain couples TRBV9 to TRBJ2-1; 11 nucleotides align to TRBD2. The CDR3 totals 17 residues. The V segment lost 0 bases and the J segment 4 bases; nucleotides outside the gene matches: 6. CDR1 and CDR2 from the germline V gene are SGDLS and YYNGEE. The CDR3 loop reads CASSVVWGTSGYNEQFF. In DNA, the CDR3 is TGTGCCAGCAGCGTAGTCTGGGGGACTAGCGGATACAATGAGCAGTTCTTC.